These 2 T cell receptor beta chains came from one sample sequenced in a study of CD8 T cells in Susac syndrome. Reverse transcription of roughly 0.5 to 1 ug RNA was carried out with random hexamers. TCRdb reprocessed the immunoSEQ multiplex PCR reads with MiXCR, giving one entry per CDR3 protein. The data hold approximately 100,000 distinct CDR3 sequences, with 85% to 95% observed a single time. Sequenced input: CD8+ T cells from PBMCs. The receptors derive from a human donor in good health.

The chain employs TRBV12-5 and TRBJ2-3; TRBD2 might be the D (6 bases). The CDR3 length is 14 residues. Looked up from germline, CDR1 is LGHNT and CDR2 is FRNRAP. V was cut by 5 bases and J by 4 bases, with 13 bases left in between. The chain's CDR3 is CASGTGSGADTQYF. In DNA, the CDR3 is TGTGCTAGTGGTACAGGATCGGGGGCAGATACGCAGTATTTT.

The gene calls are TRBV7-2 and TRBJ2-2; 7 bases line up with TRBD2. V was clipped by 2 bases and J by 4 bases; unmatched bases: 7. CDR3 length equals 16 residues. Germline V gene lookup returns CDR1 SGHTA and CDR2 FQGNSA. The DNA of the CDR3 is TGTGCCAGCAGCTTACAAAGCGGGGCTACCACCGGGGAGCTGTTTTTT. Amino acid sequence: CASSLQSGATTGELFF.